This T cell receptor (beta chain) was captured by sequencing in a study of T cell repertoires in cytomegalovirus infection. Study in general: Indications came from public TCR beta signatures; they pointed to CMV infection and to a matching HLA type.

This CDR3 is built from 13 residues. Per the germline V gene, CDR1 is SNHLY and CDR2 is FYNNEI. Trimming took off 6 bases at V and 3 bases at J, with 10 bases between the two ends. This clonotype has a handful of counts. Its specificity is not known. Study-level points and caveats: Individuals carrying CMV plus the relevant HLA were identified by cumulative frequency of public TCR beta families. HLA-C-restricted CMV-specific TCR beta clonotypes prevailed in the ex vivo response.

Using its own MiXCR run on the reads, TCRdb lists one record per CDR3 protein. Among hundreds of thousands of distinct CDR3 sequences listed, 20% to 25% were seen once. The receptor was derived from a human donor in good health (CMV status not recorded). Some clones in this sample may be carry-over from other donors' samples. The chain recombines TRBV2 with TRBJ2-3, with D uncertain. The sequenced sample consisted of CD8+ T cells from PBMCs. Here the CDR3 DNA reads TGTGCCAGCAGCCTGATTTGGACAGATACGCAGTATTTT. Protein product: CASSLIWTDTQYF.